Each of the 8 T cell receptor beta chains below was sequenced from the same sample in a study of early T cells in non-severe SARS-CoV-2 infection. One entry per CDR3 protein, called by TCRdb with MiXCR from the 5' RACE reads. Of tens of thousands of distinct CDR3 sequences listed, about 14% were seen once; the top ten hold 3.9%. The sample consisted of whole blood, taken at baseline. All receptors derive from an adult who was a healthcare worker with PCR-confirmed SARS-CoV-2 infection or an uninfected control (not recorded which).

The CDR3 protein is CASSESAVQYF. The CDR3 bases are TGTGCCAGCAGTGAATCCGCAGTGCAGTATTTT. The chain has TRBV25-1 and TRBJ2-3; no clear D gene. V lost 1 base, J lost 11 bases, and 7 bases lay in between. The CDR3 extends over 11 amino acids. Per the germline V gene, CDR1 is MGHDK and CDR2 is SYGVNS.

This clonotype was seen many times. This chain links TRBV29-1 with TRBJ1-2; D not certain. Trimming left V 0 bases short and J 1 base short, with 9 bases between. The CDR3 is made up of 14 amino acids. Germline CDR1 and CDR2: SQVTM and ANQGSEA. CDR3 bases: TGCAGCGTTGAAGATCTTGGGGATAACTATGGCTACACCTTC. This encodes CSVEDLGDNYGYTF. Full variable domain (rest looked up from reference TRBV29-1 and TRBJ1-2): SAVISQKPSRDICQRGTSLTIQCQVDSQVTMMFWYRQQPGQSLTLIATANQGSEATYESGFVIDKFPISRPNLTFSTLTVSNMSPEDSSIYLCSVEDLGDNYGYTFGSGTRLTVV.

The genes are TRBV18 and TRBJ1-2, with TRBD1 as a possible D gene (6 bases). The CDR3 loop spans 13 amino acids. Germline loops: CDR1 KGHSH, CDR2 LQKENI. Trimming removed 0 bases from V and 8 bases from J, with 10 bases in between. As DNA, the CDR3 is TGTGCCAGCTCACCACCGTCAGGGGAAGGCTACACCTTC. It yields the protein CASSPPSGEGYTF.

V and J are TRBV7-2 and TRBJ2-1, with 7 positions matching TRBD2. The germline CDR1 and CDR2 sequences are SGHTA and FQGNSA. After removal of 1 base from V and 2 bases from J, the junction contained 5 bases not matched to a gene. The CDR3 runs to 16 residues. This CDR3 reads CASSLGPAGAYNEQFF. The CDR3, as DNA: TGTGCCAGCAGCTTAGGTCCGGCGGGGGCCTACAATGAGCAGTTCTTC.

This chain joins TRBV7-9 and TRBJ2-1, with 8 bases fitting TRBD1. This CDR3 is 15 amino acids long. Germline CDR1 and CDR2: SEHNR and FQNEAQ (reference sequence). V lost 5 bases to trimming and J lost 8 bases; unmatched junction nucleotides: 11. CDR3: CASSPQTGETYEQFF. The CDR3 DNA reads as TGTGCCAGCAGCCCTCAGACAGGGGAAACATATGAGCAGTTCTTC.

CDR3 DNA sequence: TGCGCCAGCAGCTTGCCGGGTGCGGCCTACGAGCAGTACTTC. Translation: CASSLPGAAYEQYF. The gene calls are TRBV5-1 and TRBJ2-7; D is unresolved. The V gene's germline CDR1 is SGHRS and CDR2 YFSETQ. The CDR3 has 14 residues. The V end lost 1 base, the J end lost 2 bases, and 10 bases lay between the germline ends.

The table lists this clonotype with a few counts. This chain links TRBV7-9 with TRBJ1-2, with D tentatively TRBD1 (6 bases). In germline, CDR1 is SEHNR, CDR2 FQNEAQ (reference sequence). The germline V and J ends were trimmed by 1 base and 6 bases, with 12 bases remaining between them. This CDR3 spans 14 amino acids. The CDR3: CASSLGTATDGYTF. CDR3 DNA: TGTGCCAGCAGCTTAGGGACAGCGACTGATGGCTACACCTTC. The complete variable domain, with remaining parts taken from reference TRBV7-9 and TRBJ1-2, reads DTGVSQNPRHKITKRGQNVTFRCDPISEHNRLYWYRQTLGQGPEFLTYFQNEAQLEKSRLLSDRFSAERPKGSFSTLEIQRTEQGDSAMYLCASSLGTATDGYTFGSGTRLTVV.

This clonotype was seen more than once but under ten times. The V gene is TRBV28, the J gene TRBJ2-7; the D gene could be TRBD1 or TRBD2 (5 bases each). The V and J ends lost 2 bases and 3 bases respectively, with 11 bases between them. Germline V gene data show CDR1 as MDHEN and CDR2 as SYDVKM. CDR3 length: 14 amino acids. CDR3 in DNA: TGTGCCAGCAGTTTAGGGGCGAGCGGCTACGAGCAGTACTTC. This encodes CASSLGASGYEQYF.